Each of the 30 T cell receptor beta chains below was sequenced from the same sample in a study of blood T cells in healthy people across ages. PCR was performed a second time for roughly 7 to 12 cycles using a sample-barcoded 5' primer and a J-beta primer mix. Using its own MiXCR run on the 5' RACE reads, TCRdb lists one record per CDR3 protein. This sample has about 930,000 distinct CDR3 sequences, with 25% to 30% found just once. This sample also appeared in a second study, on T cells of mothers and their children.

Sequenced sample: blood. These receptors all stem from a middle-aged woman in good health.

This chain connects TRBV5-1 to TRBJ1-2; TRBD1 matches at 7 bases. The V segment lost 4 bases and the J segment 2 bases; nucleotides outside the gene matches: 8. This CDR3 comprises 15 residues. Germline loops: CDR1 SGHRS, CDR2 YFSETQ. The DNA for the CDR3 is TGCGCCAGCAGCGAGGGGACAGCCAAAAACTATGGCTACACCTTC. Protein product: CASSEGTAKNYGYTF.

This chain connects TRBV6-6 to TRBJ2-1; 12 bases align to TRBD2. Trimming took 5 bases from V and 6 from J; bases not matched to a gene: 11. In germline, CDR1 is MNHNY, CDR2 SVGAGI (reference sequence). The CDR3 consists of 17 residues. Here the CDR3 reads CASSLPSLAGGPNEQFF. The CDR3 DNA reads as TGTGCCAGCAGTCTGCCGTCCCTAGCGGGGGGGCCCAATGAGCAGTTCTTC.

This clonotype has a handful of counts. This chain connects TRBV11-2 to TRBJ2-1; 9 positions match TRBD2. CDR1 is SGHAT and CDR2 is FQNNGV in the germline V gene. The V gene end was trimmed by 0 bases and the J gene end by 12 bases; junction bases not matched to a gene: 15. The CDR3 has 17 residues. The CDR3 DNA follows: TGTGCCAGCAGCTTAGATAGGCCGACTAGCGGTGGGGGTTTGCAGTTCTTC. This sequence encodes CASSLDRPTSGGGLQFF.

The J gene is TRBJ2-2, the V gene TRBV15, with TRBD1 as a possible D gene (6 bases). Germline loops: CDR1 LNHNV, CDR2 YYDKDF (reference sequence). The ends were cut back, 0 bases at V and 4 bases at J, with 9 bases in the middle. The CDR3 length is 15 residues. The CDR3 region has the DNA TGTGCCACCAGCAGAGACAAGACAGGCACCGGGGAGCTGTTTTTT. This translates into CATSRDKTGTGELFF.

The chain is built from TRBV28 and TRBJ2-7; 7 bases are shared with TRBD1. The V gene's germline CDR1 is MDHEN and CDR2 SYDVKM. The CDR3 sequence is 15 residues long. With V trimmed by 6 bases and J by 1 base, 9 bases remained unmatched. In nucleotides, the CDR3 is TGTGCCAGCAGCACTCCGGACAGGCGATCCTACGAGCAGTACTTC. As protein: CASSTPDRRSYEQYF.

In this sample, this clonotype turned up a few times. This sequence joins TRBV5-1 and TRBJ2-3; 10 nucleotides agree with TRBD1. This CDR3 is built from 18 residues. Germline V gives CDR1 SGHRS, CDR2 YFSETQ. Trimming removed 5 bases from V and 2 bases from J; junction bases left unmatched: 14. The CDR3 nucleotides read TGCGCCAGCAGATTCTCCGGGACAGGGGTCCGACCCACAGATACGCAGTATTTT. Its translation is CASRFSGTGVRPTDTQYF.

The rearrangement links TRBV5-1 to TRBJ1-5; D is uncertain. CDR3 length: 14 residues. Deletions cut 4 bases from V and 6 bases from J, with 14 bases between. The germline gives CDR1 SGHRS, CDR2 YFSETQ. The CDR3 is CASSQDTYLQPQHF. The CDR3 DNA is TGCGCCAGCAGCCAAGACACGTATCTTCAGCCCCAGCATTTT.

This clonotype was seen only a few times. The V call is TRBV5-5, the J call TRBJ2-5; a possible D gene is TRBD2 (6 bases). Germline V gene lookup returns CDR1 SGHKS and CDR2 YYEKEE (reference sequence). This CDR3 has 15 residues. Trimming shortened V by 0 bases and J by 5 bases, and 14 bases separated the two germline ends. The CDR3 DNA sequence: TGTGCCAGCAGCTTGGAAGGGACCCGGGGGGAGACCCAGTACTTC. Amino acids: CASSLEGTRGETQYF. The variable domain in full, with the rest retrieved from reference TRBV5-5 and TRBJ2-5, is DAGVTQSPTHLIKTRGQQVTLRCSPISGHKSVSWYQQVLGQGPQFIFQYYEKEERGRGNFPDRFSARQFPNYSSELNVNALLLGDSALYLCASSLEGTRGETQYFGPGTRLLVL.

Points on this clonotype: This may be a read error, as it is one base from a much larger clone. The V and J genes are TRBV6-5 and TRBJ1-2; no reliable D call. This CDR3 is built from 13 residues. V lost 3 bases to trimming and J lost 4 bases, with 9 bases between them. CDR1 and CDR2 (germline): MNHEY, SVGAGI. The CDR3 DNA reads TGTGCCAGCAGTTATACGGAAAGCTATGGCTACACCTTC. This codes for CASSYTESYGYTF.

The J gene is TRBJ1-2, the V gene TRBV5-1; no clear D. The CDR3 has 13 amino acids. The ends were cut back, 0 bases at V and 3 bases at J, with 6 bases in the middle. From germline, CDR1 is SGHRS and CDR2 YFSETQ. The CDR3 DNA follows: TGCGCCAGCAGCTTGGAAGTTGACTATGGCTACACCTTC. As protein: CASSLEVDYGYTF. The full variable domain, rest sourced from reference TRBV5-1 and TRBJ1-2, is KAGVTQTPRYLIKTRGQQVTLSCSPISGHRSVSWYQQTPGQGLQFLFEYFSETQRNKGNFPGRFSGRQFSNSRSEMNVSTLELGDSALYLCASSLEVDYGYTFGSGTRLTVV.

The chain's CDR3 is CASSPGQGSGEPQHF. Written as DNA, the CDR3 is TGTGCCAGCAGTCCCGGACAGGGGTCGGGGGAGCCCCAGCATTTT. This chain joins TRBV12-3 or TRBV12-4 and TRBJ1-5, with 9 positions matching TRBD1. J was trimmed by 8 bases and V by 5 bases; bases with no gene match: 10. The CDR3 contains 15 residues.

This rearrangement joins TRBV5-5 to TRBJ1-2; D might be TRBD1 (5 bases). This CDR3 comprises 15 residues. CDR1 is SGHKS and CDR2 is YYEKEE in the germline V gene (reference sequence). V dropped 4 bases and J dropped 1 base, with 14 bases sitting between them. The CDR3 loop is CASSRDRPINYGYTF. In DNA form, the CDR3 reads TGTGCCAGCAGCCGGGACCGCCCCATTAACTATGGCTACACCTTC.

Many counts were recorded for this clonotype. The rearrangement joins TRBV24-1 to TRBJ1-2, with 8 nucleotides matching TRBD1. The V segment lost 8 bases and the J segment 2 bases; nucleotides outside the gene matches: 6. The CDR3 covers 14 residues. The germline CDR1 and CDR2 sequences are KGHDR and SFDVKD. The CDR3: CATNPGGLNYGYTF. In nucleotides, the CDR3 is TGTGCCACCAACCCAGGGGGCCTAAACTATGGCTACACCTTC.

The chain links TRBV5-1 to TRBJ2-7, with TRBD2 matching over 8 bases. This CDR3 has 14 residues. In germline, CDR1 is SGHRS, CDR2 YFSETQ. J gave up 5 bases and V 0 bases, and 4 bases lay outside the gene matches. CDR3 bases: TGCGCCAGCAGCTTGGGACTAGCGAGCGACGAGCAGTACTTC. Amino acids: CASSLGLASDEQYF. The full variable domain, rest sourced from reference TRBV5-1 and TRBJ2-7, is KAGVTQTPRYLIKTRGQQVTLSCSPISGHRSVSWYQQTPGQGLQFLFEYFSETQRNKGNFPGRFSGRQFSNSRSEMNVSTLELGDSALYLCASSLGLASDEQYFGPGTRLTVT.

The J gene is TRBJ2-7, the V gene TRBV4-2, with D possibly matching TRBD2 (5 bases). This CDR3 region has 15 residues. Looked up from germline, CDR1 is LGHNA and CDR2 is YNFKEQ. The germline V and J ends were trimmed by 2 bases and 7 bases, with 18 bases remaining between them. The CDR3: CASSQIRPSGGEQYF. The DNA for the CDR3 is TGTGCCAGCAGCCAAATTAGGCCCTCGGGCGGGGAGCAGTACTTC.

The rearrangement uses TRBV7-8 and TRBJ2-1; 9 bases are shared with TRBD2. J lost 9 bases, V lost 4 bases, and 13 bases had no gene match. The germline V gene encodes CDR1 SGHVS and CDR2 FQNEAQ. This CDR3 is 16 amino acids long. The chain's CDR3 is CASSYILQAGGLEQFF. DNA for the CDR3: TGTGCCAGCAGCTACATCCTCCAAGCGGGGGGCCTTGAGCAGTTCTTC.

This sequence joins TRBV20-1 and TRBJ2-1, with D unclear. The CDR3 has 16 residues. V lost 5 bases, J lost 5 bases, and 22 bases lay in between. Looked up from germline, CDR1 is DFQATT and CDR2 is SNEGSKA (reference sequence). The DNA of the CDR3 is TGCAGTGCTCTCACCCTAACAGTGGAAACAAACAATGAGCAGTTCTTC. Its protein product is CSALTLTVETNNEQFF.

This clonotype came up a few times. The chain couples TRBV7-6 to TRBJ2-7; D may be TRBD2 (5 bases). The V end lost 5 bases, the J end lost 5 bases, and 19 bases lay between the germline ends. CDR1 is SGHVS, CDR2 FNYEAQ, per germline. The CDR3 spans 15 residues. In DNA form, the CDR3 reads TGTGCCAGCAGCCCCTCGGTGGGAGTGCGCCACGAGCAGTACTTC. This codes for CASSPSVGVRHEQYF.

This clonotype was seen many times. This rearrangement joins TRBV12-3 or TRBV12-4 to TRBJ1-1; tentatively, D is TRBD1 (6 bases). This CDR3 has 14 amino acids. The V gene lost 6 bases and the J gene lost 1 base, with 12 bases spanning the gap. The CDR3 here is CASRGQLPNTEAFF. CDR3 nucleotide sequence: TGTGCCAGCAGGGGACAACTTCCGAACACTGAAGCTTTCTTT.

The J gene is TRBJ1-2, the V gene TRBV27; D call uncertain. Germline V CDR1 and CDR2: MNHEY, SMNVEV (reference sequence). The CDR3 runs to 14 residues. Trimming stripped 3 bases from V and 2 bases from J, with 10 bases between. The chain's CDR3 is CASSFGVPNYGYTF. The CDR3, as DNA: TGTGCCAGCAGTTTTGGGGTCCCAAACTATGGCTACACCTTC.

The chain has TRBV25-1 and TRBJ2-1, with D hard to call. Germline lookup yields CDR1 MGHDK and CDR2 SYGVNS. Trimming removed 0 bases at V and 9 bases at J, with 6 bases between. The CDR3 runs 12 residues. As DNA, the CDR3 is TGTGCCAGCAGTGAATATCAGAGTGAGCAGTTCTTC. Its protein product is CASSEYQSEQFF. Full variable domain (missing parts from reference TRBV25-1 and TRBJ2-1): EADIYQTPRYLVIGTGKKITLECSQTMGHDKMYWYQQDPGMELHLIHYSYGVNSTEKGDLSSESTVSRIRTEHFPLTLESARPSHTSQYLCASSEYQSEQFFGPGTRLTVL.

In its sample, this clonotype was seen many times. The chain is built from TRBV5-5 and TRBJ2-3; 8 bases are shared with TRBD2. The CDR3 runs to 15 residues. From germline, CDR1 is SGHKS and CDR2 YYEKEE (reference sequence). V lost 5 bases, J lost 3 bases, and 8 bases stayed unmatched. The CDR3 DNA reads TGTGCCAGCAGTCGGAGCGGGGGTCTTACAGATACGCAGTATTTT. Translation gives CASSRSGGLTDTQYF.

This clonotype was seen many times. This chain links TRBV20-1 with TRBJ2-5; no clear D. V was pared by 0 bases and J by 4 bases, with 6 bases between. Germline CDR1 DFQATT, CDR2 SNEGSKA (reference sequence). This CDR3 is built from 12 residues. For the CDR3, the DNA is TGCAGTGCTAGAGATTTCCGAGAGACCCAGTACTTC. Its protein product is CSARDFRETQYF.

In this sample, this clonotype turned up a few times. V usage is TRBV18 and J usage is TRBJ1-1; D is unresolved. The CDR3 contains 12 residues. The V end was cut by 5 bases, the J end by 2 bases, with 6 bases between. CDR1 is KGHSH and CDR2 is LQKENI in the germline V gene. The CDR3: CASSKANTEAFF. CDR3 in DNA: TGTGCCAGCTCAAAAGCAAACACTGAAGCTTTCTTT.

In its sample, this clonotype was seen many times. This chain connects TRBV20-1 to TRBJ1-2; 11 bases map to TRBD1. Unmatched junction bases numbered 6, after V lost 2 bases and J lost 4 bases. The V gene's germline CDR1 is DFQATT and CDR2 SNEGSKA (reference sequence). This CDR3 has 15 residues. The CDR3 nucleotides read TGCAGTGCTAGACTCGGGACAGGGGGTTTCTATGGCTACACCTTC. Its protein is CSARLGTGGFYGYTF.

The table lists this clonotype with a few counts. J is TRBJ1-1 and V is TRBV30; D unclear. The length of the CDR3 is 14 residues. CDR1 is GTSNPN and CDR2 is SVGIG in the germline V gene (reference sequence). Trimming removed 5 bases at V and 1 base at J, with 14 bases between. The CDR3 DNA sequence: TGTGCCTGGGGTATCCTCTCCGGGAACACTGAAGCTTTCTTT. Translating it yields CAWGILSGNTEAFF.

This rearrangement joins TRBV5-1 to TRBJ2-1; TRBD2 matches 8 bases. CDR1 is SGHRS and CDR2 is YFSETQ in the germline V gene. J lost 0 bases, V lost 4 bases, and 6 bases had no gene match. There are 16 residues in the CDR3. CDR3 sequence: CASSPGGTHSYNEQFF. CDR3 coding DNA: TGCGCCAGCAGCCCGGGAGGGACCCACTCCTACAATGAGCAGTTCTTC.

This chain links TRBV6-2 or TRBV6-3 with TRBJ1-1, with D possibly being TRBD1 (6 bases). From germline, CDR1 is MNHEY and CDR2 SVGEGT. CDR3 length: 14 amino acids. The V end lost 4 bases, the J end lost 5 bases, and 14 bases lay between the germline ends. Here the CDR3 reads CASSSYRGATEAFF. The CDR3 DNA reads as TGTGCCAGCAGTTCCTATCGGGGGGCGACTGAAGCTTTCTTT.

The genes are TRBV28 and TRBJ1-2, with D perhaps matching TRBD1 (5 bases). The CDR3 runs 13 residues. Germline V gives CDR1 MDHEN, CDR2 SYDVKM. V was cut by 6 bases and J by 4 bases, with 12 bases left in between. The CDR3 loop is CASRLGALYGYTF. CDR3 nucleotides: TGTGCCAGCAGGCTAGGGGCCCTCTATGGCTACACCTTC.

CDR3 nucleotides: TGCAGTGCCTCTCTCACAGGGCATGAAGATTCACCCCTCCACTTT. Translating gives CSASLTGHEDSPLHF. V gene TRBV20-1 combines with J gene TRBJ1-6, with TRBD1 as a possible D gene (6 bases). The V gene lost 6 bases and the J gene lost 8 bases, with 20 bases spanning the gap. The CDR3 runs 15 residues. Germline-derived CDR1 and CDR2 are DFQATT and SNEGSKA (reference sequence).